This section outlines one T cell receptor beta chain sequence together with its context. The sample originates from a study of CD8 T cells in Susac syndrome. The CDR3 has 15 residues. Per the germline V gene, CDR1 is SEHNR and CDR2 is FQNEAQ (reference sequence). V was shortened by 5 bases and J by 3 bases, with 17 bases between the two germline ends. RNA amounts of about 0.5 to 1 ug underwent reverse transcription with random hexamers. Each CDR3 protein is one row after TCRdb ran MiXCR on the immunoSEQ multiplex PCR reads. The table shows about 300,000 distinct CDR3 sequences, with around 83% occurring only once.

The rearrangement links TRBV7-9 to TRBJ2-7, with D perhaps matching TRBD1 (5 bases). This clonotype originated in a human donor with multiple sclerosis. The sequencing input was CD8+ T cells from PBMCs. Here the CDR3 reads CASSAKQGYYYEQYF. The CDR3 DNA is TGTGCCAGCAGCGCAAAGCAGGGTTACTACTACGAGCAGTACTTC.